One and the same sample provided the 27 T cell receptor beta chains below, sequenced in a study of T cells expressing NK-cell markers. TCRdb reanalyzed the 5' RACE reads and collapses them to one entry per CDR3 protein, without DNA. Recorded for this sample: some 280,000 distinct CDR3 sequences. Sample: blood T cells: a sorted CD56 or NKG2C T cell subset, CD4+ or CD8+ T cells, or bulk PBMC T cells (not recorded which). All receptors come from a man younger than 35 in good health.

Here the CDR3 reads CASSLAGGQSSYNEQFF. The V call is TRBV5-6, the J call TRBJ2-1; TCRdb gives TRBD1 as the D gene, but with no DNA this cannot be confirmed. The CDR3 has 17 amino acids. Germline-derived CDR1 and CDR2 are SGHDT and YYEEEE.

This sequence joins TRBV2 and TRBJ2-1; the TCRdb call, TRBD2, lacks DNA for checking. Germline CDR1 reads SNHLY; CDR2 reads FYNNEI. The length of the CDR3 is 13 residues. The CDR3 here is CASTDQPGGVEFF.

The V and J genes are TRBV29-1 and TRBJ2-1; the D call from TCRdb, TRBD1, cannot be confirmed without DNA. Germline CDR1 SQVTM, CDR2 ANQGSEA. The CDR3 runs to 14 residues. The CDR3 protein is CSLAGLSSYNEQFF.

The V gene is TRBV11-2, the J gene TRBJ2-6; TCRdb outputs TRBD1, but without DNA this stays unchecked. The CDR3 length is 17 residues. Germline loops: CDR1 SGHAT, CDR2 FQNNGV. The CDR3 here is CASSLYRDRSGANVLTF.

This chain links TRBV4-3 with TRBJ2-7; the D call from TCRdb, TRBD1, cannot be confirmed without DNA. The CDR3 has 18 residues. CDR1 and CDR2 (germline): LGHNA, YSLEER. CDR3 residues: CASSQDLVGGSLSYEQYF.

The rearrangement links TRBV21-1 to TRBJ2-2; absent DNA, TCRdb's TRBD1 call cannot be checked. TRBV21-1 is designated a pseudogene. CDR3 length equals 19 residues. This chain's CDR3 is CASSKHPQGQGAGTGELFF.

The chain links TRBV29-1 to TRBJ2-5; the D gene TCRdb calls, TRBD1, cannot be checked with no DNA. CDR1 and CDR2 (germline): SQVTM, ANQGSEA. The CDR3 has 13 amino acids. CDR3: CSLSGQDKETQYF.

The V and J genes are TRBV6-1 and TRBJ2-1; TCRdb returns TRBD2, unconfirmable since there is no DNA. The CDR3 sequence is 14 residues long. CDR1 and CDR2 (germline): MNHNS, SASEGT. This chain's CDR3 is CASRELAGKMEQFF.

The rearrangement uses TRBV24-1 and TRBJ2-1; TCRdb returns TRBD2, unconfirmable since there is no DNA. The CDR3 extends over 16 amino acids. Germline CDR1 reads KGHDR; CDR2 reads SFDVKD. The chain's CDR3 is CATSDYAGGSYNEQFF.

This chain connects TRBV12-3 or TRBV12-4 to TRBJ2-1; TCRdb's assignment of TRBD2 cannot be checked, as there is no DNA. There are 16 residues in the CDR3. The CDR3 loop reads CASSWKLSGVGNEQFF.

CDR3 in amino acids: CSARPGQEPYTQYF. The chain is built from TRBV20-1 and TRBJ2-3; TCRdb gives TRBD1 as the D gene, but with no DNA this cannot be confirmed. The CDR3 has 14 amino acids. Germline V lookup: CDR1 DFQATT, CDR2 SNEGSKA (reference sequence).

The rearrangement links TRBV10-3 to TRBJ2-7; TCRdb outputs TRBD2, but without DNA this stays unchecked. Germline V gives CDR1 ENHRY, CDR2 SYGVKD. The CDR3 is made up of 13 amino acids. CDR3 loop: CAIGFVPSSEQYF.

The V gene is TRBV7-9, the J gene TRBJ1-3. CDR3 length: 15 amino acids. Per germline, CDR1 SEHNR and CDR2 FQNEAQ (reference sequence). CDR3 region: CASSLDGIGLNTIYF.

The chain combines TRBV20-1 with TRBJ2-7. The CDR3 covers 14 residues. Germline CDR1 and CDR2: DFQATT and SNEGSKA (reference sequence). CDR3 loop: CSARGASFVNEQYF.

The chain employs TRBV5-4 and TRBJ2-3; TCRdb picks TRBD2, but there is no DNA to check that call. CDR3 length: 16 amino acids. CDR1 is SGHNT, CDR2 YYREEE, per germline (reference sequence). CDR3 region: CASSSGIGGRGVTQYF.

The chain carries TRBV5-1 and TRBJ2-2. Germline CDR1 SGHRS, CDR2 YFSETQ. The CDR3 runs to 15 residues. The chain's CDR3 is CASSLGVIDTGELFF.

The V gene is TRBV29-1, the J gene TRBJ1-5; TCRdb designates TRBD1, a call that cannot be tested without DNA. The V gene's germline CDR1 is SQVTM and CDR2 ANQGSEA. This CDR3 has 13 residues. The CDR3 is CSVRSDSDQPQHF.

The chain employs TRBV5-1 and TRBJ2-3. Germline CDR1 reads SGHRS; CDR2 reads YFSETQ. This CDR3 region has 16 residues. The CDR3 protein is CASSLASGARTDTQYF. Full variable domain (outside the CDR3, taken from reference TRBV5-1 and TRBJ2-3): KAGVTQTPRYLIKTRGQQVTLSCSPISGHRSVSWYQQTPGQGLQFLFEYFSETQRNKGNFPGRFSGRQFSNSRSEMNVSTLELGDSALYLCASSLASGARTDTQYFGPGTRLTVL.

CDR3 residues: CASSPGQSTDTQYF. The V and J genes are TRBV5-1 and TRBJ2-3; TCRdb lists TRBD1, though no DNA is available to test this call. The CDR3 is 14 residues long. Germline V gene sequence: CDR1 SGHRS, CDR2 YFSETQ.

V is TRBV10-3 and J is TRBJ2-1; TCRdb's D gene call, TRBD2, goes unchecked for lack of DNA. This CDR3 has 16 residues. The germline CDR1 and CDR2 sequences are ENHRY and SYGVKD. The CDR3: CAISQISGSSYNEQFF.

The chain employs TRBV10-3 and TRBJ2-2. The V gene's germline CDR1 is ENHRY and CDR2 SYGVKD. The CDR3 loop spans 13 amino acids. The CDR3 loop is CAIMGSATGELFF.

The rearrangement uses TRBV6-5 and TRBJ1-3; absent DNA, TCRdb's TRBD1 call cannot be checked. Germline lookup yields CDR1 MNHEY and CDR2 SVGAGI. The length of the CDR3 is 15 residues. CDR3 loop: CASRAGHGSGNTIYF.

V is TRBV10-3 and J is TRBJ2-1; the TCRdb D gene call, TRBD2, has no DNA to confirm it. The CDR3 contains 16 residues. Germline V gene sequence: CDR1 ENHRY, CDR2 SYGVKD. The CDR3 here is CAISGDSGRAKDEQFF.

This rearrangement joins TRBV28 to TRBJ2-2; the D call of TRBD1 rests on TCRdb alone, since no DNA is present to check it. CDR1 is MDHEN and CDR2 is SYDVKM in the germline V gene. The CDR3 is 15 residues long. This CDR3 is CASSRPGANTGELFF.

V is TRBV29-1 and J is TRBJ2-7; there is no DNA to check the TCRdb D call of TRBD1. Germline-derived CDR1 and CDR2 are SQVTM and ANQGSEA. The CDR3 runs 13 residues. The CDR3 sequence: CSVEGDRWYEQYF.

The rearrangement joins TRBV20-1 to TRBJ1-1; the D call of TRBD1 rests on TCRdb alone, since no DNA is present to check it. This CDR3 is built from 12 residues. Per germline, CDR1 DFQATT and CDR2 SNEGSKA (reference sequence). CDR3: CSARGGAVEAFF.

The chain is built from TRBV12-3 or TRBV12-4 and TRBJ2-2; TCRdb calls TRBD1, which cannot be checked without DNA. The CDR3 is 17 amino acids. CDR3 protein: CASSDSGRGPGSGELFF.